The 14 T cell receptor beta chains listed next were all sequenced from one sample in a study of CD8+ T cells in alopecia areata. Treatment in this sample: oral pan-JAK inhibitor, 5-10 mg twice daily. In each case, RNA was isolated and then reverse transcribed into cDNA as the sequencing template. Profiled with immunoSEQ multiplex PCR; TCRdb holds only in-frame clones, not every one. The sample comprises some 190,000 clones, 40% to 65% of which are singletons, and around a tenth rests with the top ten. Sequences were derived from CD8+ T cells sorted from blood, sampled around week 54, from a patient treated with tofacitinib. The receptors shown here come from a human donor with alopecia areata.

The rearrangement links TRBV6-1 to TRBJ1-6; 7 nucleotides line up with TRBD1. Germline CDR1 MNHNS, CDR2 SASEGT. The CDR3 totals 13 residues. The V segment lost 9 bases and the J segment 8 bases; nucleotides outside the gene matches: 7. CDR3 protein: CASTQGQDSPLHF. The CDR3 DNA sequence: TGTGCCAGTACACAGGGGCAAGATTCACCCCTCCACTTT.

The CDR3 reads CSVEDQGGTYEQYF. The CDR3 bases are TGCAGCGTTGAAGATCAAGGCGGGACCTACGAGCAGTACTTC. The chain combines TRBV29-1 with TRBJ2-7, with D possibly being TRBD2 (6 bases). CDR1 is SQVTM, CDR2 ANQGSEA, per germline. Deletions cut 0 bases from V and 2 bases from J, with 11 bases between. The CDR3 sequence is 14 residues long.

The chain couples TRBV11-2 to TRBJ2-1; 9 nucleotides agree with TRBD2. Germline CDR1 reads SGHAT; CDR2 reads FQNNGV. This CDR3 comprises 16 residues. The J segment lost 5 bases and the V segment lost 5 bases, leaving 10 bases of the junction unmatched. The CDR3 DNA follows: TGTGCCAGCAGCCCCAGTAGCGGGGGAATTCACAATGAGCAGTTCTTC. Translated, it gives CASSPSSGGIHNEQFF.

The genes are TRBV4-2 and TRBJ2-1; possible D gene TRBD2, 5 bases. The CDR3 has 16 amino acids. V lost 0 bases and J lost 9, with 18 bases in between. The germline gives CDR1 LGHNA, CDR2 YNFKEQ. The CDR3 here is CASSQDIGLAPGEQFF. The CDR3 bases are TGTGCCAGCAGCCAAGATATCGGGCTAGCCCCGGGTGAGCAGTTCTTC.

This clone showed up just a few times. The chain has TRBV29-1 and TRBJ2-5, with 8 bases lining up with TRBD2. CDR1 and CDR2 (germline): SQVTM, ANQGSEA. This CDR3 is built from 13 residues. The V gene end was trimmed by 5 bases and the J gene end by 5 bases; junction bases not matched to a gene: 7. CDR3 residues: CSVLAGQRETQYF. DNA of the CDR3: TGCAGCGTTTTAGCGGGGCAGCGGGAGACCCAGTACTTC. Using reference TRBV29-1 and TRBJ2-5 for the parts outside the CDR3, the full variable domain is SAVISQKPSRDICQRGTSLTIQCQVDSQVTMMFWYRQQPGQSLTLIATANQGSEATYESGFVIDKFPISRPNLTFSTLTVSNMSPEDSSIYLCSVLAGQRETQYFGPGTRLLVL.

This chain uses TRBV2 with TRBJ2-7; 8 bases agree with TRBD2. CDR1 and CDR2 (germline): SNHLY, FYNNEI. The CDR3 runs to 14 residues. The junction had 8 bases not matched to a gene; V was cut back by 7 bases and J by 3 bases. This CDR3 is CASTEAGGLYEQYF. The CDR3 region has the DNA TGTGCCAGCACCGAGGCGGGGGGCCTCTACGAGCAGTACTTC.

This clone showed up just a few times. The sample carries other DNA sequences with the same CDR3. The chain joins TRBV29-1 to TRBJ2-7, with TRBD1 as a possible D gene (5 bases). The germline V gene has CDR1 SQVTM and CDR2 ANQGSEA. The V end was cut by 1 base, the J end by 1 base, with 11 bases between. The CDR3 has 14 residues. CDR3 sequence reads: CSVEGWQGSYEQYF. In DNA form, the CDR3 reads TGCAGCGTTGAAGGTTGGCAGGGTTCCTACGAGCAGTACTTC.

This clone came up a few times. This chain links TRBV14 with TRBJ2-5; 7 nucleotides align to TRBD2. Trimming at V came to 2 bases and at J to 1 base, leaving 7 bases not matched to a gene. This CDR3 has 16 residues. The V gene's germline CDR1 is SGHDN and CDR2 FVKESK. The CDR3 bases are TGTGCCAGCAGCCAACCCCCTAGCGGAGTCCAAGAGACCCAGTACTTC. Translated: CASSQPPSGVQETQYF.

This clone has just a few counts. The chain carries TRBV5-1 and TRBJ2-1; TRBD1 aligns across 10 bases. V was clipped by 1 base and J by 3 bases; unmatched bases: 4. The CDR3 covers 16 residues. Germline V gene data show CDR1 as SGHRS and CDR2 as YFSETQ. The CDR3 reads CASSLSGTGDYNEQFF. CDR3 coding DNA: TGCGCCAGCAGCTTGTCCGGGACAGGGGACTACAATGAGCAGTTCTTC.

The chain has TRBV5-1 and TRBJ1-2, with no clear D. CDR3 length: 16 amino acids. The germline V gene has CDR1 SGHRS and CDR2 YFSETQ. Trimming took off 2 bases at V and 3 bases at J, with 17 bases between the two ends. The CDR3 here is CASSFGRPPFDYGYTF. The CDR3 DNA follows: TGCGCCAGCAGCTTTGGCAGGCCCCCCTTCGACTATGGCTACACCTTC.

The chain links TRBV15 to TRBJ2-5; 7 positions match TRBD1. The CDR3 extends over 15 amino acids. With V trimmed by 1 base and J by 2 bases, 4 bases remained unmatched. The V gene's germline CDR1 is LNHNV and CDR2 YYDKDF (reference sequence). The CDR3, as DNA: TGTGCCACCAGCAGAGCGGGCAGGGGGCAAGAGACCCAGTACTTC. As protein: CATSRAGRGQETQYF. Full variable domain (missing parts from reference TRBV15 and TRBJ2-5): DAMVIQNPRYQVTQFGKPVTLSCSQTLNHNVMYWYQQKSSQAPKLLFHYYDKDFNNEADTPDNFQSRRPNTSFCFLDIRSPGLGDTAMYLCATSRAGRGQETQYFGPGTRLLVL.

This clone turned up a few times. The rearrangement links TRBV29-1 to TRBJ2-1, with D perhaps being TRBD1 or TRBD2 (5 bases each). The length of the CDR3 is 19 residues. Trimming stripped 2 bases from V and 5 bases from J, with 28 bases between. Germline V gives CDR1 SQVTM, CDR2 ANQGSEA. CDR3 residues: CSVESPLRDRRPVHNEQFF. DNA for the CDR3: TGCAGCGTTGAAAGCCCCTTGAGGGACCGACGGCCCGTCCACAATGAGCAGTTCTTC.

This rearrangement joins TRBV6-5 to TRBJ1-6; TRBD1 matches at 8 bases. CDR1 is MNHEY, CDR2 SVGAGI, per germline. Trimming removed 2 bases from V and 8 bases from J; junction bases left unmatched: 2. This CDR3 comprises 14 residues. As DNA, the CDR3 is TGTGCCAGCAGTTACGGACAGGGTGATTCACCCCTCCACTTT. It codes for CASSYGQGDSPLHF.

The chain links TRBV27 to TRBJ2-7; the match to TRBD2 covers 7 bases. The V gene end was trimmed by 2 bases and the J gene end by 4 bases; junction bases not matched to a gene: 5. The germline V gene encodes CDR1 MNHEY and CDR2 SMNVEV (reference sequence). This CDR3 has 14 residues. CDR3 nucleotide sequence: TGTGCCAGCAGTTTAGGGGGGGAAGGTTACGAGCAGTACTTC. Residues: CASSLGGEGYEQYF.